These T cell receptor beta chains were read from a single sample in a study of T cell repertoires in cytomegalovirus infection. TCRdb processed the reads anew with MiXCR; each CDR3 protein has one entry. This repertoire shows about 700,000 distinct CDR3 sequences, 33% found once; its top ten account for about 20%. For these TCRs, the target antigens are not known. Source: cultured PBMCs, taken from culture after CMV antigen stimulation. These receptors were taken from a human donor in good health (CMV status not recorded). Some clones in this sample may be carry-over from other donors' samples. Each CDR3 is given with its conserved first and last residue. D genes are given only for firm matches. The size entry is marked missing in some rows and otherwise reads once, few, many or a size class.

>-|12|TRBV7-9|-|TRBJ2-1
TGTGCCAGCAGCCCGAGCGTCGGGGAGCAGTTCTTC
CASSPSVGEQFF
>-|16|TRBV5-3|-|TRBJ2-7
TGTGCCAGCAGCCTGGCCGGGGGATCGTGGATCTACGAGCAGTACTTC
CASSLAGGSWIYEQYF
>-|15|TRBV4-2|-|TRBJ1-5
TGTGCCAGCAGCCATTTAGGTCAGGGGTCTCAGCCCCAGCATTTT
CASSHLGQGSQPQHF
>-|14|TRBV28|TRBD1|TRBJ1-5
TGTGCCAGCACCCTACAGGGGGCTAGGCAGCCCCAGCATTTT
CASTLQGARQPQHF
>-|14|TRBV5-6|-|TRBJ1-2
TGTGCCAGCAGCTTGCAGTGGCAGAACTATGGCTACACCTTC
CASSLQWQNYGYTF
>few|14|TRBV6-1|-|TRBJ1-6
TGTGCCAGCAGCCGCCGGGACTACCATTCACCCCTCCACTTT
CASSRRDYHSPLHF
>few|13|TRBV7-2|-|TRBJ1-5
TGTGCCAGCAGCTGGGCACAGGATCAGCCCCAGCATTTT
CASSWAQDQPQHF
>many|15|TRBV7-8|TRBD1|TRBJ2-7
TGTGCCAGCAGCTTAAGGGGACAGGCGGCCTACGAGCAGTACTTC
CASSLRGQAAYEQYF
>many|13|TRBV12-3/TRBV12-4|-|TRBJ1-1
TGTGCCAGCAGCTTATTAGGAGACACTGAAGCTTTCTTT
CASSLLGDTEAFF
>-|19|TRBV29-1|TRBD1|TRBJ2-6
TGCAGCGTTGCCTCGACTACCGGGACAGGGGGCTCTGGGGCCAACGTCCTGACTTTC
CSVASTTGTGGSGANVLTF
>-|10|TRBV29-1|-|TRBJ2-1
TGCAGCTCGAGAGACTATGAGCAGTTCTTC
CSSRDYEQFF
>-|16|TRBV15|-|TRBJ1-6
TGTGCCACCAGCAGAGATACGGGCGGGTATAATTCACCCCTCCACTTT
CATSRDTGGYNSPLHF
>-|14|TRBV12-3/TRBV12-4|-|TRBJ1-4
TGTGCCAGCAGTCCCATGGGGATCCGGGAAAAACTGTTTTTT
CASSPMGIREKLFF
>few|14|TRBV6-2/TRBV6-3|-|TRBJ2-7
TGTGCCAGCAGTTACCTAGACAGATCCTACGAGCAGTACTTC
CASSYLDRSYEQYF
>-|15|TRBV20-1|TRBD2|TRBJ2-3
TGCAGTGCCCCGCCTAGCGGGGGGAACACAGATACGCAGTATTTT
CSAPPSGGNTDTQYF
>few|15|TRBV7-6|TRBD1|TRBJ1-6
TGTGCCAGCAGCAACCGGGACAGGGCTCATTCACCCCTCCACTTT
CASSNRDRAHSPLHF
>few|16|TRBV12-3/TRBV12-4|-|TRBJ1-5
TGTGCCAGCAGTTCAGGAGGAGGGTGGAGCAATCAGCCCCAGCATTTT
CASSSGGGWSNQPQHF